This TCR beta chain was identified in a study of control samples from healthy donors and cancer patients (dated by TCRdb to the early 2020s). The library was produced with the immunoSEQ multiplex PCR assay. The source is immuneACCESS, and TCRdb retained only in-frame sequences with V and J called. Part of the clones is not carried over; for the studies checked, unresolved V genes explain less than half of this, and the remainder is unexplained. This sample is represented by fewer than 200,000 clones; about 94% of them were singletons. Roughly 3.9% of the sample is held by the ten biggest clonotypes. In regard to this clone: Its antigen target is currently unknown. Base-call qualities are not available, and no considerably larger clone is one nucleotide away.

The sequence came from a woman aged 60 to 75 in good health. What was sequenced was blood.

The DNA sequence is as follows: TGTGCCAGCACCCACGCAACAGGGCGGGGGGGCCAAGATACGCAGTATTTT. Its protein reads: CASTHATGRGGQDTQYF. The chain employs TRBV3-1 (or the pseudogene TRBV3-2) and TRBJ2-3; TRBD2 matches 9 bases in the middle. CDR3 length: 17 amino acids, cysteine to phenylalanine. Here the CDR3 DNA is all that survives: 51 bases in frame from base 1. V is trimmed back by 7 bases and J by 5 bases, and the junction contains 16 bases that no gene match accounts for. The germline V gene (reference sequence) supplies CDR1 LGHDT and CDR2 YNNKEL.